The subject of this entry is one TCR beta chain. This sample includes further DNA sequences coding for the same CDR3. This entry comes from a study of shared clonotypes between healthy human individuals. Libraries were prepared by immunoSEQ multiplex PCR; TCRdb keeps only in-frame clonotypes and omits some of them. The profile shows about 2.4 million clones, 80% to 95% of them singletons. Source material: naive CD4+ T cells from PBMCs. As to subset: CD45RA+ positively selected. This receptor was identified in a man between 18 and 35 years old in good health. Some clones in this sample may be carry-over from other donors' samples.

CDR3 loop: CASSLIRGNTIYF. The CDR3, as DNA: TGTGCCAGCAGCTTAATTCGAGGAAACACCATATATTTT. The chain carries TRBV7-8 and TRBJ1-3, with D unclear. CDR3 size: 13 residues. Germline V gene data show CDR1 as SGHVS and CDR2 as FQNEAQ. V was pared by 2 bases and J by 4 bases, with 6 bases between.